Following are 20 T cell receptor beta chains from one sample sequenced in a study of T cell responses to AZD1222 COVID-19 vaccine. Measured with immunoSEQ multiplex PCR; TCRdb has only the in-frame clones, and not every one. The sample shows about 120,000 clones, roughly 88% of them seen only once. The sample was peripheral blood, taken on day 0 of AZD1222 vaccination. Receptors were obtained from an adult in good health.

As DNA, the CDR3 is TGTGCCAGCAGTTTTACAGGGGCGTATAGAGCTTTCTTT. It translates to CASSFTGAYRAFF. The rearrangement uses TRBV27 and TRBJ1-1, with 7 positions matching TRBD1. Germline CDR1 reads MNHEY; CDR2 reads SMNVEV (reference sequence). CDR3 length: 13 residues. The V segment lost 3 bases and the J segment 10 bases; nucleotides outside the gene matches: 8.

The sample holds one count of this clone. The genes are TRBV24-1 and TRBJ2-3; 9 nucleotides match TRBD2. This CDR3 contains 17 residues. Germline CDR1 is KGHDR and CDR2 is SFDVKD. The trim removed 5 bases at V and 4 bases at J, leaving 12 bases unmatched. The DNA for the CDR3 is TGTGCCACCAGTGGCCCCTGGCGGGGGGGTTCCCCAGATACGCAGTATTTT. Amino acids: CATSGPWRGGSPDTQYF.

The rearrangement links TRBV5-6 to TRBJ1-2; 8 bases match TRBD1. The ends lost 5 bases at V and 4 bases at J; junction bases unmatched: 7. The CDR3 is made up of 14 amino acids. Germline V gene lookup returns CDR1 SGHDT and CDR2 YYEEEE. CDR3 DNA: TGTGCCAGCAGGTCTACCGGGACAGGCTATGGCTACACCTTC. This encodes CASRSTGTGYGYTF.

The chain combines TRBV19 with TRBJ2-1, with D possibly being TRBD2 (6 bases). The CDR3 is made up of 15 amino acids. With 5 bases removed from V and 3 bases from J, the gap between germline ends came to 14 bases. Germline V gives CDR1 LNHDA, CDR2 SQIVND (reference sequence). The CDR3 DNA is TGTGCCAGTAGTTTTTTAGCGGAAGGCTACAATGAGCAGTTCTTC. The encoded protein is CASSFLAEGYNEQFF.

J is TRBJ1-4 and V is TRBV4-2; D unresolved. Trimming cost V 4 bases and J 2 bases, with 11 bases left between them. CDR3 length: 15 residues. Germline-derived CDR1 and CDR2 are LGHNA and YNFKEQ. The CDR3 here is CASSPREGTNEKLFF. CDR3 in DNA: TGTGCCAGCAGCCCAAGAGAGGGTACTAATGAAAAACTGTTTTTT.

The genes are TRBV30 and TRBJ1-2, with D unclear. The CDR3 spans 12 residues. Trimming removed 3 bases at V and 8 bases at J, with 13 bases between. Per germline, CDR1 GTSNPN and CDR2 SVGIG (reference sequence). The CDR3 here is CAWSPPLRGYTF. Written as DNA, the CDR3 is TGTGCCTGGAGCCCCCCTTTGAGGGGCTACACCTTC.

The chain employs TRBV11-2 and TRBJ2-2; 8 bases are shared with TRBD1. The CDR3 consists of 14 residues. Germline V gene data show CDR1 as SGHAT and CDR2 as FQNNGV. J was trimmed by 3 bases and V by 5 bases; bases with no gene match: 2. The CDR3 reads CASSRTGYTGELFF. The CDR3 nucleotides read TGTGCCAGCAGCCGGACAGGGTACACCGGGGAGCTGTTTTTT. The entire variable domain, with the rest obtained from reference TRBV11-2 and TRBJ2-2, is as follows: EAGVAQSPRYKIIEKRQSVAFWCNPISGHATLYWYQQILGQGPKLLIQFQNNGVVDDSQLPKDRFSAERLKGVDSTLKIQPAKLEDSAVYLCASSRTGYTGELFFGEGSRLTVL.

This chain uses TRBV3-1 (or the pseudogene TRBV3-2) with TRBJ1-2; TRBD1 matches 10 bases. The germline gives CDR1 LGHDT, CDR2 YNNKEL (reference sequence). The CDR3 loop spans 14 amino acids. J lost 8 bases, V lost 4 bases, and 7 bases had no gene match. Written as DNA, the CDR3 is TGTGCCAGCAGCCCAAGGGACAGGGGAGGAGGCTACACCTTC. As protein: CASSPRDRGGGYTF.

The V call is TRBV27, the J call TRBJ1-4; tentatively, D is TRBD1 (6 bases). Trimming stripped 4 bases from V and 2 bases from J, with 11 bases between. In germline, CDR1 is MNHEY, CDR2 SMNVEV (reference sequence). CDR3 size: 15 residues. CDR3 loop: CASSSAGATNEKLFF. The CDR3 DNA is TGTGCCAGCAGTTCCGCAGGGGCCACTAATGAAAAACTGTTTTTT.

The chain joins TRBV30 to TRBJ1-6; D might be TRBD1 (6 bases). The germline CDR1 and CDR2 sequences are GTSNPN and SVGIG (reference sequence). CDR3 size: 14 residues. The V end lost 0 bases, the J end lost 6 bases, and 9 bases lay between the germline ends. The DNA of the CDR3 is TGTGCCTGGAGTGTAGCACAGGGTAATTCACCCCTCCACTTT. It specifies CAWSVAQGNSPLHF. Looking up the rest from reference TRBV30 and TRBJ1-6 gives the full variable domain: SQTIHQWPATLVQPVGSPLSLECTVEGTSNPNLYWYRQAAGRGLQLLFYSVGIGQISSEVPQNLSASRPQDRQFILSSKKLLLSDSGFYLCAWSVAQGNSPLHFGNGTRLTVT.

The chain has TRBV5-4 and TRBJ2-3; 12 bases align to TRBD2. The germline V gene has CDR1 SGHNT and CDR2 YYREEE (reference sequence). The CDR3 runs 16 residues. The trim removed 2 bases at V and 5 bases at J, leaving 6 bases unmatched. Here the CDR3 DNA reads TGTGCCAGCAGCTTCAGACTAGCGGGAGAGGTAGATACGCAGTATTTT. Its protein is CASSFRLAGEVDTQYF.

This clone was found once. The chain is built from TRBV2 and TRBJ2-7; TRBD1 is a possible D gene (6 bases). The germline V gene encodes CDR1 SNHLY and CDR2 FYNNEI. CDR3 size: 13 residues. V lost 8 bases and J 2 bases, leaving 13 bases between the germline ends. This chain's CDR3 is CASVRDTPYEQYF. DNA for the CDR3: TGTGCCAGCGTTAGGGACACCCCCTACGAGCAGTACTTC.

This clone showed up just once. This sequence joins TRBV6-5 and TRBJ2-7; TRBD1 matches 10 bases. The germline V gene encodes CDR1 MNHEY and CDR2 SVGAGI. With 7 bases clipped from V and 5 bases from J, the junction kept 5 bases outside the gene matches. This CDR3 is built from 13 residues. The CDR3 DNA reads TGTGCCAGCAACCGACAGGGGGCGCACGAGCAGTACTTC. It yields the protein CASNRQGAHEQYF.

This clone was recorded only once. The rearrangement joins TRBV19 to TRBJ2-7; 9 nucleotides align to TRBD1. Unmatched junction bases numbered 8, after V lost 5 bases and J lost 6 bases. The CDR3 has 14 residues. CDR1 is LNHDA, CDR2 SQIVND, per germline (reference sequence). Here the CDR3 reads CASSHRDRDGEQYF. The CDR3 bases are TGTGCCAGTAGTCATCGGGACAGGGATGGCGAGCAGTACTTC.

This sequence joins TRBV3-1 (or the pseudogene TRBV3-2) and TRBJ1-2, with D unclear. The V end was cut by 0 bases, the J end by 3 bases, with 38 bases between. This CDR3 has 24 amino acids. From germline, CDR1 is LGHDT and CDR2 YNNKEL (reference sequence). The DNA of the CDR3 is TGTGCCAGCAGCCAAGATCTCCGGAACAGATATAACTATAATGGGCTAGGATGGGACTATGGCTACACCTTC. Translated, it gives CASSQDLRNRYNYNGLGWDYGYTF.

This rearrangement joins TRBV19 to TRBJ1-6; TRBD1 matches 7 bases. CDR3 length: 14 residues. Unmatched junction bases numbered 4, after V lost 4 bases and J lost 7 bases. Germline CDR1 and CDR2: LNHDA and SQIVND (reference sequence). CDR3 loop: CASSTGTANSPLHF. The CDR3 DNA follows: TGTGCCAGTAGTACCGGGACAGCAAATTCACCCCTCCACTTT.

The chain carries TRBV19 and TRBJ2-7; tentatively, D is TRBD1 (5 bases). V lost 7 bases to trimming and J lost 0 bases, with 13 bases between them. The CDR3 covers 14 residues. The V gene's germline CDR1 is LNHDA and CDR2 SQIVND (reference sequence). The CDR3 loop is CASMRTGDSYEQYF. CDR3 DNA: TGTGCCAGTATGAGAACAGGCGACTCCTACGAGCAGTACTTC. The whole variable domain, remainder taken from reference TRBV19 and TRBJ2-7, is DGGITQSPKYLFRKEGQNVTLSCEQNLNHDAMYWYRQDPGQGLRLIYYSQIVNDFQKGDIAEGYSVSREKKESFPLTVTSAQKNPTAFYLCASMRTGDSYEQYFGPGTRLTVT.

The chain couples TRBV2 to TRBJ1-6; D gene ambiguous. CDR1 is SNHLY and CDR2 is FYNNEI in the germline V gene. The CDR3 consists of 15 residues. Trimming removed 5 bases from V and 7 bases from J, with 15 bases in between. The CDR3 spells CASSLGEAENSPLHF. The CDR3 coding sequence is TGTGCCAGCAGTCTTGGCGAAGCGGAGAATTCACCCCTCCACTTT.

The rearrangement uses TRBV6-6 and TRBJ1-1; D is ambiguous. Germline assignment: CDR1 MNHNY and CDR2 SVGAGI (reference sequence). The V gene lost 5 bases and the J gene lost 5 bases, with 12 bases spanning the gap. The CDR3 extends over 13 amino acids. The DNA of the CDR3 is TGTGCCAGCAGTGGGGAGGCGAGGACTGAAGCTTTCTTT. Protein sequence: CASSGEARTEAFF.

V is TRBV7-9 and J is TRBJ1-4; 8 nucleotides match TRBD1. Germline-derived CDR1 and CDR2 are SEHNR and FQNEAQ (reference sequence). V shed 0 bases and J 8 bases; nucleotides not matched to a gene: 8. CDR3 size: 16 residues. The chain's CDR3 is CASSLAQGALGEKLFF. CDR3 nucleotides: TGTGCCAGCAGCTTAGCGCAGGGGGCGTTGGGGGAAAAACTGTTTTTT.